The 26 T cell receptor beta chains in this list originate from one sample, sequenced in a study of blood T cells in healthy people across ages. The use of a sample-barcoded 5' primer and a J-beta primer mix characterized a second PCR of about 7 to 12 cycles. TCRdb reprocessed the 5' RACE reads via MiXCR and lists one record per CDR3 protein. The sample comprises more than 750,000 distinct CDR3 sequences, about 29% of which are singletons, and roughly 10% rests with the top ten. The same data also went into a second study, on T cells of mothers and their children.

Sequencing was done on a sample of blood. The receptors here all came from a woman in her thirties or forties in good health.

The sample holds a few counts of this clonotype. The rearrangement joins TRBV6-2 or TRBV6-3 to TRBJ1-5; D gene unclear. This CDR3 contains 15 residues. V lost 4 bases and J lost 7, with 17 bases in between. Germline CDR1 reads MNHEY; CDR2 reads SVGEGT. CDR3 DNA sequence: TGTGCCAGCAGTTTATACGTTTTGGGGATCCAGCCCCAGCATTTT. Translating it yields CASSLYVLGIQPQHF.

This chain uses TRBV5-1 with TRBJ1-3, with 9 bases that match TRBD1. CDR3 length equals 16 residues. Per germline, CDR1 SGHRS and CDR2 YFSETQ. The trim removed 4 bases at V and 0 bases at J, leaving 5 bases unmatched. CDR3 sequence (DNA): TGCGCCAGCAGCCTCCGGGACAGGGTCTCTGGAAACACCATATATTTT. Protein product: CASSLRDRVSGNTIYF.

This clonotype has just one count. The chain uses TRBV12-3 or TRBV12-4 and TRBJ2-7; possibly TRBD2 for D (6 bases). The V gene lost 1 base and the J gene lost 5 bases, with 12 bases spanning the gap. This CDR3 contains 14 residues. The DNA for the CDR3 is TGTGCCAGCAGTTTAGAAGCGGGCATCAACGAGCAGTACTTC. Translating it yields CASSLEAGINEQYF.

This clonotype has just one count. The gene calls are TRBV28 and TRBJ1-1; 9 bases line up with TRBD1. The CDR3 totals 15 residues. Unmatched junction bases numbered 10, after V lost 6 bases and J lost 5 bases. Germline V gives CDR1 MDHEN, CDR2 SYDVKM. CDR3 in amino acids: CASRTGGAGKTEAFF. The CDR3 bases are TGTGCCAGCAGAACAGGGGGCGCAGGAAAGACTGAAGCTTTCTTT.

This clonotype has ten or more counts. This chain links TRBV6-4 with TRBJ2-1, with D possibly matching TRBD2 (5 bases). The germline V gene encodes CDR1 MRHNA and CDR2 SNTAGT. The CDR3 runs to 12 residues. The CDR3 sequence: CVRPGRGNEQFF. Written as DNA, the CDR3 is TGTGTTCGGCCGGGGAGAGGAAATGAGCAGTTCTTC.

The chain has TRBV7-2 and TRBJ1-2; 8 nucleotides agree with TRBD1. The trim removed 6 bases at V and 8 bases at J, leaving 11 bases unmatched. Germline V gene sequence: CDR1 SGHTA, CDR2 FQGNSA. CDR3 length: 14 amino acids. The CDR3 protein is CASSRQGAAGGYTF. For the CDR3, the DNA is TGTGCCAGCAGTCGGCAGGGGGCTGCTGGGGGCTACACCTTC. Looking up the rest from reference TRBV7-2 and TRBJ1-2 gives the full variable domain: GAGVSQSPSNKVTEKGKDVELRCDPISGHTALYWYRQSLGQGLEFLIYFQGNSAPDKSGLPSDRFSAERTGGSVSTLTIQRTQQEDSAVYLCASSRQGAAGGYTFGSGTRLTVV.

The chain links TRBV3-1 to TRBJ2-7, with D perhaps matching TRBD1 or TRBD2 (5 bases each). The CDR3 loop spans 15 amino acids. V gave up 4 bases and J gave up 2 bases, with 15 bases separating them. Germline V lookup: CDR1 LGHDT, CDR2 YNNKEL (reference sequence). The CDR3 protein is CASSPRQGEPYEQYF. The CDR3 coding sequence is TGTGCCAGCAGCCCCCGACAAGGGGAGCCCTACGAGCAGTACTTC.

This clonotype appeared a few times. DNA of the CDR3: TGTGCCAGCAGCCCAGACCCCAAAGCGGGGGGGCCGCATACGCAGTATTTT. Its protein product is CASSPDPKAGGPHTQYF. V is TRBV7-3 and J is TRBJ2-3; 10 positions agree with TRBD2. The J segment lost 7 bases and the V segment lost 5 bases, leaving 15 bases of the junction unmatched. CDR1 is SGHTA and CDR2 is FQGTGA in the germline V gene. CDR3 length equals 17 residues.

This clonotype was seen many times. The rearrangement joins TRBV4-3 to TRBJ1-4, with 9 nucleotides matching TRBD1. In germline, CDR1 is LGHNA, CDR2 YSLEER. This CDR3 contains 15 residues. J was trimmed by 5 bases and V by 0 bases; bases with no gene match: 1. The DNA of the CDR3 is TGCGCCAGCAGCCAAGATGGGACAGGGAATGAAAAACTGTTTTTT. Protein product: CASSQDGTGNEKLFF.

This clonotype was found a few times. The CDR3 spells CASSVTGTSWNEQFF. The CDR3, as DNA: TGTGCCAGCAGTGTCACCGGGACATCATGGAATGAGCAGTTCTTC. The genes are TRBV28 and TRBJ2-1; TRBD1 is a possible D gene (6 bases). V gave up 5 bases and J gave up 7 bases, with 18 bases separating them. Germline CDR1 reads MDHEN; CDR2 reads SYDVKM. CDR3 length: 15 residues.

The sample holds a few counts of this clonotype. The chain has TRBV5-1 and TRBJ2-1, with TRBD1 identical over 8 bases. The CDR3 is made up of 16 amino acids. Germline V gene lookup returns CDR1 SGHRS and CDR2 YFSETQ. V was pared by 4 bases and J by 6 bases, with 12 bases of the junction left unmatched. CDR3 sequence: CASSLLTGVVGNEQFF. The CDR3 DNA reads TGCGCCAGCAGCCTATTGACAGGGGTCGTGGGCAATGAGCAGTTCTTC.

In this sample, this clonotype turned up a few times. The rearrangement joins TRBV14 to TRBJ1-2; D possibly corresponds to TRBD1 (5 bases). Trimming removed 2 bases at V and 0 bases at J, with 10 bases between. From germline, CDR1 is SGHDN and CDR2 FVKESK. This CDR3 contains 15 residues. CDR3 protein: CASSQTRDPNYGYTF. The CDR3 DNA reads TGTGCCAGCAGCCAAACCCGGGACCCTAACTATGGCTACACCTTC.

This clonotype was recorded many times. The rearrangement links TRBV20-1 to TRBJ1-1; unclear D gene. This CDR3 contains 13 residues. CDR1 DFQATT and CDR2 SNEGSKA come from the germline V gene (reference sequence). Trimming shortened V by 0 bases and J by 6 bases, and 11 bases separated the two germline ends. The CDR3: CSARDNGVSEAFF. The CDR3 nucleotides are TGCAGTGCTAGAGATAATGGGGTCTCTGAAGCTTTCTTT.

At least ten counts were recorded for this clonotype. The genes are TRBV9 and TRBJ2-1; the D gene is possibly TRBD2 (5 bases). V was cut by 3 bases and J by 3 bases, with 7 bases left in between. CDR1 SGDLS and CDR2 YYNGEE come from the germline V gene. The length of the CDR3 is 13 residues. In DNA, the CDR3 is TGTGCCAGCAGCGAACGGGACTACAATGAGCAGTTCTTC. It is translated as CASSERDYNEQFF.

This clonotype was picked up many times. The chain carries TRBV20-1 and TRBJ1-1; no definite D call. V was cut by 3 bases and J by 5 bases, with 13 bases left in between. Germline V gene data show CDR1 as DFQATT and CDR2 as SNEGSKA (reference sequence). The CDR3 covers 13 residues. Here the CDR3 reads CSASQPLRTEAFF. CDR3 nucleotides: TGCAGTGCTAGTCAGCCCCTCCGGACTGAAGCTTTCTTT.

This clonotype was seen repeatedly, ten times or more. The gene calls are TRBV7-3 and TRBJ1-2; possible D gene TRBD1, 6 bases. CDR1 and CDR2 (germline): SGHTA, FQGTGA. This CDR3 is 15 amino acids long. V shed 1 base and J shed 5 bases, with 14 bases lying between them. CDR3 DNA sequence: TGTGCCAGCAGCTTAATAGGGGGAGCCCAGTATGGCTACACCTTC. It encodes CASSLIGGAQYGYTF.

This clonotype was observed at least ten times. The chain combines TRBV5-1 with TRBJ2-3; D perhaps matches TRBD1 (5 bases). The germline CDR1 and CDR2 sequences are SGHRS and YFSETQ. This CDR3 spans 14 amino acids. Between the trimmed V and J ends, which lost 1 base and 2 bases, there was a span of 8 bases. CDR3 sequence (DNA): TGCGCCAGCAGCTTGAGACAGAACACAGATACGCAGTATTTT. Its translation is CASSLRQNTDTQYF.

The table lists this clonotype with a few counts. Just one base apart from a much larger clone, this may be a read error. The chain couples TRBV7-9 to TRBJ1-1, with D possibly TRBD1 on 6 matching bases. This CDR3 contains 13 residues. Germline-derived CDR1 and CDR2 are SEHNR and FQNEAQ (reference sequence). V dropped 5 bases and J dropped 4 bases, with 11 bases sitting between them. The CDR3 region is CASSRTGCTEAFF. CDR3 nucleotides: TGTGCCAGCAGCCGAACAGGGTGCACTGAAGCTTTCTTT.

This clonotype showed up just a few times. This chain links TRBV10-3 with TRBJ2-2, with D perhaps TRBD1 or TRBD2 (6 bases each). Germline CDR1 ENHRY, CDR2 SYGVKD. The V end was cut by 3 bases, the J end by 7 bases, with 21 bases between. CDR3 size: 17 residues. The CDR3: CAISDPGAPKRGGELFF. In DNA, the CDR3 is TGTGCCATCAGTGACCCGGGGGCCCCCAAGAGAGGCGGGGAGCTGTTTTTT.

There are a few counts of this clonotype. CDR3 coding DNA: TGTGCCACCAGCAGAGATCCTGGGACAGGGTTGATTAATCAGCCCCAGCATTTT. Protein sequence: CATSRDPGTGLINQPQHF. The chain employs TRBV15 and TRBJ1-5, with 9 bases aligning to TRBD1. CDR1 LNHNV and CDR2 YYDKDF come from the germline V gene (reference sequence). With V trimmed by 0 bases and J by 4 bases, 10 bases remained unmatched. The CDR3 is 18 residues long. Looking up the rest from reference TRBV15 and TRBJ1-5 gives the full variable domain: DAMVIQNPRYQVTQFGKPVTLSCSQTLNHNVMYWYQQKSSQAPKLLFHYYDKDFNNEADTPDNFQSRRPNTSFCFLDIRSPGLGDTAMYLCATSRDPGTGLINQPQHFGDGTRLSIL.

This clonotype was observed a handful of times. A much larger clone is a single base away; this may be a read error. This chain uses TRBV7-9 with TRBJ1-2; D uncertain. From germline, CDR1 is SEHNR and CDR2 FQNEAQ (reference sequence). Trimming left V 1 base short and J 4 bases short, with 13 bases between. CDR3 length equals 15 residues. CDR3 nucleotide sequence: TGTGCCAGCAGCTTAGACGGCGTGGTGGGCTATGGCTACACCTTC. Its protein is CASSLDGVVGYGYTF. The whole variable domain, filled in from reference TRBV7-9 and TRBJ1-2, reads DTGVSQNPRHKITKRGQNVTFRCDPISEHNRLYWYRQTLGQGPEFLTYFQNEAQLEKSRLLSDRFSAERPKGSFSTLEIQRTEQGDSAMYLCASSLDGVVGYGYTFGSGTRLTVV.

This clonotype has a handful of counts. The rearrangement uses TRBV5-5 and TRBJ2-6; D call uncertain. This CDR3 is 14 amino acids long. The germline gives CDR1 SGHKS, CDR2 YYEKEE (reference sequence). V was cut by 6 bases and J by 4 bases, with 11 bases left in between. CDR3 nucleotide sequence: TGTGCCAGCACCGTCCCGAGGGGGGCCAACGTCCTGACTTTC. It is translated as CASTVPRGANVLTF.

The gene calls are TRBV2 and TRBJ1-4; D is perhaps TRBD1 (6 bases). The V end lost 2 bases, the J end lost 3 bases, and 10 bases lay between the germline ends. The germline gives CDR1 SNHLY, CDR2 FYNNEI. The length of the CDR3 is 15 residues. CDR3 DNA sequence: TGTGCCAGCAGTGAAAGGGGGGCCTCTAATGAAAAACTGTTTTTT. Its translation is CASSERGASNEKLFF.

The rearrangement joins TRBV20-1 to TRBJ1-6, with no clear D. The CDR3 contains 14 residues. The ends were cut back, 3 bases at V and 5 bases at J, with 11 bases in the middle. From germline, CDR1 is DFQATT and CDR2 SNEGSKA (reference sequence). The CDR3 region has the DNA TGCAGTGCTAGTGGCCGCGCCGATAATTCACCCCTCCACTTT. This translates into CSASGRADNSPLHF.

J is TRBJ2-1 and V is TRBV12-3 or TRBV12-4; unclear D gene. The CDR3 consists of 16 residues. Trimming pared 7 bases from V and 6 bases from J, leaving 22 bases between. Here the CDR3 DNA reads TGTGCCAGCACCGGCCTGGGCGGCCAGACCCTCAATGAGCAGTTCTTC. Translating it yields CASTGLGGQTLNEQFF.

Comments on this clonotype: A clone one base away is much larger, so this may be a read error. The chain joins TRBV6-5 to TRBJ2-3; D not resolved. Germline-derived CDR1 and CDR2 are MNHEY and SVGAGI. This CDR3 has 13 residues. Trimming removed 8 bases at V and 1 base at J, with 10 bases between. Written as DNA, the CDR3 is TGTGCCAGCGGGTCCCGGGGCACAGATACGCAGTATTTT. Encoded protein: CASGSRGTDTQYF.